The present T cell receptor (beta chain) was sequenced within a study of T-cell reconstitution after alpha-beta-depleted transplantation in children. As it was prepared, the TCRbeta library received unique molecular identifiers. TCRdb passed the PCR reads through MiXCR, listing each CDR3 protein once. The profile shows some 340,000 distinct CDR3 sequences, 10% to 13% of them singletons. V was shortened by 0 bases and J by 13 bases, with 14 bases between the two germline ends. This CDR3 is 13 amino acids long. Germline V gives CDR1 MNHNS, CDR2 SASEGT. This sample comprised PBMCs from the stem cell graft donor, obtained from the stem cell graft. The chain carries TRBV6-1 and TRBJ2-3; D unresolved. The source of this sequence is a human donor who donated a stem cell graft to a child with acute lymphoblastic leukemia. The CDR3 DNA follows: TGTGCCAGCAGTGAAGCGCCGAAGGGCCGAAAGTATTTT. Translation: CASSEAPKGRKYF.